These 25 T cell receptor beta chains came from one sample sequenced in a study of cytomegalovirus exposure and HLA in healthy donors. PCR involved 60 Vbeta and 13 Jbeta primers. Produced via immunoSEQ multiplex PCR; TCRdb's table is partial and in-frame only. The sample yields about 200,000 clones, approximately 86% seen once. Sequencing was carried out using PBMCs. The receptors originated from a woman in her 30s in good health and CMV-seronegative.

The gene calls are TRBV27 and TRBJ2-7; 7 nucleotides match TRBD1. CDR1 and CDR2 (germline): MNHEY, SMNVEV (reference sequence). V lost 5 bases to trimming and J lost 7 bases; unmatched junction nucleotides: 5. This CDR3 has 12 residues. CDR3 nucleotides: TGTGCCAGCAGTCGGGACAGAGGTGAGCAGTACTTC. As protein: CASSRDRGEQYF.

The chain couples TRBV29-1 to TRBJ1-1; D call uncertain. Germline V gene lookup returns CDR1 SQVTM and CDR2 ANQGSEA. V lost 4 bases and J lost 7, with 16 bases in between. The CDR3 consists of 13 residues. The CDR3 DNA is TGCAGCGTTGGAGATTCCGCGGGAGATGAAGCTTTCTTT. Translating gives CSVGDSAGDEAFF.

The gene calls are TRBV6-5 and TRBJ2-7; 8 positions match TRBD1. Germline V gene data show CDR1 as MNHEY and CDR2 as SVGAGI. The V gene end was trimmed by 5 bases and the J gene end by 5 bases; junction bases not matched to a gene: 8. The CDR3 totals 14 residues. This CDR3 reads CASSPDRGGDEQYF. The CDR3 DNA reads as TGTGCCAGCAGTCCAGACAGGGGTGGCGACGAGCAGTACTTC.

This chain joins TRBV5-4 and TRBJ2-1, with TRBD2 as a possible D gene (7 bases). CDR1 is SGHNT, CDR2 YYREEE, per germline (reference sequence). V lost 4 bases, J lost 7 bases, and 18 bases lay in between. The CDR3 spans 15 residues. The DNA of the CDR3 is TGTGCCAGCAGCGTCGGAGGGGGGGTATTGAATGAGCAGTTCTTC. This gives the protein CASSVGGGVLNEQFF.

This clone appeared a single time. The chain recombines TRBV18 with TRBJ2-7; 10 bases map to TRBD1. This CDR3 comprises 16 residues. Trimming at V came to 6 bases and at J to 2 bases, leaving 10 bases not matched to a gene. From germline, CDR1 is KGHSH and CDR2 LQKENI. The CDR3 protein is CASSPTAGQGAYEQYF. CDR3 sequence (DNA): TGTGCCAGCTCTCCAACCGCCGGACAGGGGGCCTACGAGCAGTACTTC.

This clone was seen once. The V gene is TRBV6-6, the J gene TRBJ2-3; no clear D. Germline-derived CDR1 and CDR2 are MNHNY and SVGAGI (reference sequence). V lost 0 bases, J lost 5 bases, and 6 bases lay in between. The CDR3 loop spans 13 amino acids. CDR3 protein: CASSYSAQDTQYF. CDR3 DNA sequence: TGTGCCAGCAGTTACTCCGCACAAGATACGCAGTATTTT.

The genes are TRBV7-9 and TRBJ2-2; 12 nucleotides match TRBD1. Germline V gene lookup returns CDR1 SEHNR and CDR2 FQNEAQ (reference sequence). V trimming: 11 bases; J trimming: 6 bases; junction bases outside the gene matches: 10. The CDR3 is 15 residues long. CDR3 protein: CAPGKGQGAPGELFF. DNA of the CDR3: TGTGCCCCTGGAAAGGGACAGGGGGCTCCCGGGGAGCTGTTTTTT.

V is TRBV7-8 and J is TRBJ1-2; D uncertain. The CDR3 sequence is 13 residues long. V dropped 4 bases and J dropped 2 bases, with 8 bases sitting between them. Germline loops: CDR1 SGHVS, CDR2 FQNEAQ. The chain's CDR3 is CASSSGWNYGYTF. The CDR3 DNA follows: TGTGCCAGCAGCTCCGGGTGGAACTATGGCTACACCTTC.

The chain employs TRBV9 and TRBJ2-3; 11 bases are shared with TRBD1. CDR1 is SGDLS, CDR2 YYNGEE, per germline. This CDR3 is 14 amino acids long. J was trimmed by 5 bases and V by 4 bases; bases with no gene match: 3. The CDR3 reads CASSLDRGQDTQYF. CDR3 sequence (DNA): TGTGCCAGCAGCCTGGACAGGGGGCAAGATACGCAGTATTTT.

This chain connects TRBV6-1 to TRBJ2-7, with TRBD1 matching over 7 bases. V lost 6 bases and J lost 1; bases outside the gene matches: 6. The V gene's germline CDR1 is MNHNS and CDR2 SASEGT. There are 14 residues in the CDR3. This CDR3 reads CASSPDRVSYEQYF. The CDR3 DNA is TGTGCCAGCAGCCCAGACAGGGTATCCTACGAGCAGTACTTC.

J is TRBJ2-7 and V is TRBV7-2; D is ambiguous. The germline V gene has CDR1 SGHTA and CDR2 FQGNSA. V lost 2 bases to trimming and J lost 5 bases, with 13 bases between them. The CDR3 contains 14 residues. CDR3 protein: CASSLNSFAHEQYF. DNA for the CDR3: TGTGCCAGCAGCTTAAACTCTTTCGCCCACGAGCAGTACTTC.

V is TRBV7-6 and J is TRBJ2-3; 9 nucleotides match TRBD1. Germline CDR1 and CDR2: SGHVS and FNYEAQ. Trimming removed 1 base from V and 5 bases from J; junction bases left unmatched: 7. CDR3 size: 16 residues. CDR3: CASSLGWGTGKDTQYF. The CDR3 bases are TGTGCCAGCAGCTTAGGGTGGGGGACAGGGAAAGATACGCAGTATTTT.

The V gene is TRBV18, the J gene TRBJ1-2; 10 positions agree with TRBD1. From germline, CDR1 is KGHSH and CDR2 LQKENI. The CDR3 length is 16 residues. V gave up 2 bases and J gave up 6 bases; unmatched junction bases: 9. The CDR3 sequence is CASSPTGQGEADGYTF. DNA for the CDR3: TGTGCCAGCTCACCAACTGGACAGGGGGAGGCTGATGGCTACACCTTC. Full variable domain (outside the CDR3, taken from reference TRBV18 and TRBJ1-2): NAGVMQNPRHLVRRRGQEARLRCSPMKGHSHVYWYRQLPEEGLKFMVYLQKENIIDESGMPKERFSAEFPKEGPSILRIQQVVRGDSAAYFCASSPTGQGEADGYTFGSGTRLTVV.

J is TRBJ2-7 and V is TRBV5-1; possible D gene TRBD1, 7 bases. Germline CDR1 reads SGHRS; CDR2 reads YFSETQ. The ends were cut back, 0 bases at V and 6 bases at J, with 10 bases in the middle. CDR3 length equals 13 residues. DNA of the CDR3: TGCGCCAGCAGCTTGGCCCAGGGGGGCGAGCAGTACTTC. Translated: CASSLAQGGEQYF.

The chain links TRBV7-3 to TRBJ2-3; 7 nucleotides line up with TRBD1. This CDR3 is built from 15 residues. Per germline, CDR1 SGHTA and CDR2 FQGTGA. After removal of 5 bases from V and 2 bases from J, the junction contained 7 bases not matched to a gene. CDR3 in amino acids: CASSLRDSVTDTQYF. Here the CDR3 DNA reads TGTGCCAGCAGCCTCCGGGACAGTGTCACAGATACGCAGTATTTT. The whole variable domain, remainder taken from reference TRBV7-3 and TRBJ2-3, is GAGVSQTPSNKVTEKGKYVELRCDPISGHTALYWYRQSLGQGPEFLIYFQGTGAADDSGLPNDRFFAVRPEGSVSTLKIQRTERGDSAVYLCASSLRDSVTDTQYFGPGTRLTVL.

The rearrangement uses TRBV28 and TRBJ1-4; D ambiguous. The germline V and J ends were trimmed by 5 bases and 8 bases, with 18 bases remaining between them. Germline CDR1 is MDHEN and CDR2 is SYDVKM. The CDR3 consists of 15 residues. CDR3 loop: CASSALAGQPEKLFF. In DNA, the CDR3 is TGTGCCAGCAGTGCGCTAGCGGGTCAGCCGGAAAAACTGTTTTTT. Complete variable domain (other parts from reference TRBV28 and TRBJ1-4): DVKVTQSSRYLVKRTGEKVFLECVQDMDHENMFWYRQDPGLGLRLIYFSYDVKMKEKGDIPEGYSVSREKKERFSLILESASTNQTSMYLCASSALAGQPEKLFFGSGTQLSVL.

This chain uses TRBV7-9 with TRBJ2-5, with 11 bases fitting TRBD1. V lost 5 bases, J lost 11 bases, and 10 bases stayed unmatched. CDR3 length equals 14 residues. From germline, CDR1 is SEHNR and CDR2 FQNEAQ (reference sequence). The CDR3 sequence is CASSRTGGAGEQYF. The CDR3 DNA reads as TGTGCCAGCAGCCGGACAGGGGGCGCGGGGGAGCAGTACTTC.

CDR3 amino acids: CASSQETGGLYEQYF. The CDR3 DNA reads as TGTGCCAGCAGCCAAGAGACAGGGGGTCTGTACGAGCAGTACTTC. The chain uses TRBV4-2 and TRBJ2-7, with TRBD1 matching 9 bases. Germline CDR1 and CDR2: LGHNA and YNFKEQ. J lost 4 bases, V lost 0 bases, and 4 bases had no gene match. CDR3 length equals 15 residues.

The chain is built from TRBV5-1 and TRBJ1-1; D may be TRBD1 (6 bases). V lost 1 base and J 2 bases, leaving 9 bases between the germline ends. Germline V gives CDR1 SGHRS, CDR2 YFSETQ. The CDR3 runs 14 residues. This CDR3 reads CASSLTGRNTEAFF. The CDR3 DNA sequence: TGCGCCAGCAGCTTGACAGGGCGAAACACTGAAGCTTTCTTT.

The chain has TRBV7-8 and TRBJ1-4; the match to TRBD1 covers 9 bases. Trimming at V came to 4 bases and at J to 4 bases, leaving 10 bases not matched to a gene. The CDR3 runs 17 residues. Germline V lookup: CDR1 SGHVS, CDR2 FQNEAQ. CDR3 bases: TGTGCCAGCAGCTGGCACAGGGGGCTTGGTAGTAATGAAAAACTGTTTTTT. This gives the protein CASSWHRGLGSNEKLFF.

This clone was seen a handful of times. V and J are TRBV28 and TRBJ1-4; 10 bases match TRBD1. This CDR3 is 14 amino acids long. Germline CDR1 is MDHEN and CDR2 is SYDVKM. Trimming took 6 bases from V and 7 from J; bases not matched to a gene: 5. The CDR3 DNA is TGTGCCAGCAGAACGACAGGGGGCGGTGAAAAACTGTTTTTT. Amino acids: CASRTTGGGEKLFF.

CDR3 in amino acids: CASSLILAIGETQYF. CDR3 sequence (DNA): TGCGCCAGCAGCTTGATACTAGCGATTGGGGAGACCCAGTACTTC. V usage is TRBV5-1 and J usage is TRBJ2-5, with 7 bases matching TRBD2. CDR1 is SGHRS, CDR2 YFSETQ, per germline. Germline trimming cut 1 base from V and 5 bases from J; bases unmatched to any gene: 8. CDR3 length: 15 residues.

The chain uses TRBV7-8 and TRBJ2-5; D perhaps matches TRBD2 (7 bases). Trimming shortened V by 5 bases and J by 6 bases, and 19 bases separated the two germline ends. This CDR3 has 15 amino acids. Germline V gene lookup returns CDR1 SGHVS and CDR2 FQNEAQ. Written as DNA, the CDR3 is TGTGCCAGCAGCCCACGGACTAGGGGGGAACAGACCCAGTACTTC. This translates into CASSPRTRGEQTQYF. Looking up the rest from reference TRBV7-8 and TRBJ2-5 gives the full variable domain: GAGVSQSPRYKVAKRGQDVALRCDPISGHVSLFWYQQALGQGPEFLTYFQNEAQLDKSGLPSDRFFAERPEGSVSTLKIQRTQQEDSAVYLCASSPRTRGEQTQYFGPGTRLLVL.

Concerning this clone: At one end the junction does not follow the germline gene, possibly because of a read error. This chain uses TRBV7-7 with TRBJ2-1; 8 bases map to TRBD1. CDR1 is SSHAT, CDR2 FNYEAQ, per germline (reference sequence). CDR3 size: 14 residues. CDR3 loop: CASSSGQGDNEQFF. The CDR3 DNA reads TGTGCTAGCAGCTCCGGACAGGGTGACAATGAGCAGTTCTTC.

This chain uses TRBV5-6 with TRBJ1-2, with D perhaps TRBD1 (5 bases). Germline V gene lookup returns CDR1 SGHDT and CDR2 YYEEEE. This CDR3 spans 12 amino acids. The V gene lost 4 bases and the J gene lost 2 bases, with 6 bases spanning the gap. CDR3 protein: CASSPGNYGYTF. Here the CDR3 DNA reads TGTGCCAGCAGCCCAGGGAACTATGGCTACACCTTC.